The rows below give T cell receptor beta chains drawn from one sample of a study of blood T cells in healthy people across ages. MiXCR, run by TCRdb on the 5' RACE reads, gives a single entry per CDR3 protein. The table includes fewer than 600,000 distinct CDR3 sequences, about a quarter detected once. The same data also went into a second study, on T cells of mothers and their children.

The sequenced sample was blood. The receptors derive from a boy under 10 years old in good health. CDR3s include the opening cysteine and the closing phenylalanine or tryptophan. Fields, in order: D gene, J gene, clone size, V gene, CDR3 protein, CDR3 DNA. A D gene is named only where the DNA matches it firmly. For some rows the clone size is stated as once, few or many, or as a class when expanded; others skip it.

TRBD1	TRBJ1-2	few	TRBV6-6	CASRTLRGQGSYGYTF	TGTGCCAGCAGAACGCTTCGGGGACAGGGCTCATATGGCTACACCTTC
.	TRBJ2-5	few	TRBV18	CASSLRTAQETQYF	TGTGCCAGCTCACTAAGGACAGCCCAAGAGACCCAGTACTTC
TRBD2	TRBJ2-7	.	TRBV12-5	CASGLSGRVSYEQYF	TGTGCTAGTGGCCTTAGCGGGAGAGTAAGCTACGAGCAGTACTTC
.	TRBJ2-5	few	TRBV7-8	CASSPGTLEETQYF	TGTGCCAGCAGCCCCGGGACTCTTGAAGAGACCCAGTACTTC
TRBD2	TRBJ2-1	few	TRBV24-1	CATSDPSGPYNEQFF	TGTGCCACCAGTGATCCTAGCGGTCCATACAATGAGCAGTTCTTC
.	TRBJ1-2	.	TRBV2	CASIPQGDYGYTF	TGTGCCAGCATCCCACAGGGAGACTATGGCTACACCTTC
.	TRBJ2-7	.	TRBV7-9	CASSSGSGTVYEQYF	TGTGCCAGCAGCTCAGGGTCCGGGACGGTCTACGAGCAGTACTTC
.	TRBJ1-5	few	TRBV6-2/TRBV6-3	CASSQTVQPQHF	TGTGCCAGCAGTCAGACGGTTCAGCCCCAGCATTTT
.	TRBJ2-7	.	TRBV30	CAWSGTRDFTYEQYF	TGTGCCTGGAGTGGCACCCGGGACTTCACCTACGAGCAGTACTTC
TRBD2	TRBJ2-5	.	TRBV20-1	CSVPRGAGAPQETQYF	TGCAGTGTCCCGAGGGGAGCGGGAGCCCCTCAAGAGACCCAGTACTTC
.	TRBJ1-2	.	TRBV6-6	CASSYGTAQSYGYTF	TGTGCCAGCAGTTACGGGACGGCTCAATCTTATGGCTACACCTTC
TRBD1	TRBJ2-5	.	TRBV10-3	CATNPRDREKETQYF	TGTGCCACCAACCCCCGGGACAGGGAAAAAGAGACCCAGTACTTC
.	TRBJ2-1	few	TRBV6-6	CASSYGGNVYNEQFF	TGTGCCAGCAGTTACGGGGGTAATGTGTACAATGAGCAGTTCTTC
.	TRBJ2-1	.	TRBV11-2	CASSLDLKGARYYNEQFF	TGTGCCAGCAGCTTAGATCTAAAAGGAGCTCGGTACTACAATGAGCAGTTCTTC
.	TRBJ1-1	few	TRBV12-3/TRBV12-4	CASSMGPQFMNTEAFF	TGTGCCAGCAGCATGGGACCTCAATTCATGAACACTGAAGCTTTCTTT
.	TRBJ2-5	few	TRBV20-1	CSASPQSGGHRETQYF	TGCAGTGCTAGTCCACAATCGGGGGGCCATCGGGAGACCCAGTACTTC
TRBD1	TRBJ1-2	.	TRBV12-3/TRBV12-4	CASTYTGGAGGYTF	TGTGCCAGCACCTATACAGGGGGCGCGGGAGGCTACACCTTC
.	TRBJ2-3	few	TRBV20-1	CSASRIRRGQYF	TGCAGTGCCTCCCGAATCAGGCGTGGGCAGTATTTT
.	TRBJ1-2	.	TRBV29-1	CSGEGENGYTF	TGCAGCGGGGAGGGGGAAAATGGCTACACCTTC
.	TRBJ2-1	.	TRBV7-2	CASSLAWGGGASYNEQFF	TGTGCCAGCAGCTTAGCGTGGGGGGGCGGGGCCTCCTACAATGAGCAGTTCTTC
.	TRBJ2-7	.	TRBV29-1	CSAVKDHEQYF	TGCAGCGCAGTAAAAGACCACGAGCAGTACTTC
.	TRBJ1-3	.	TRBV20-1	CSAMGAGNTIYF	TGCAGTGCTATGGGGGCTGGAAACACCATATATTTT
.	TRBJ1-4	few	TRBV12-5	CASGLLTRGSNEKLFF	TGTGCTAGTGGTTTACTGACACGAGGCTCTAATGAAAAACTGTTTTTT
TRBD2	TRBJ2-2	few	TRBV10-1	CASSGTSQLGGELFF	TGCGCCAGCAGCGGGACTAGTCAGTTGGGCGGGGAGCTGTTTTTT
.	TRBJ2-1	few	TRBV10-3	CAMGDRSYNEQFF	TGTGCCATGGGAGACAGGAGCTACAATGAGCAGTTCTTC
.	TRBJ1-1	.	TRBV3-1	CASSQDPDRGTEAFF	TGTGCCAGCAGCCAAGATCCGGACAGAGGGACTGAAGCTTTCTTT
.	TRBJ1-1	few	TRBV29-1	CSVEARQEKSILNTEAFF	TGCAGCGTTGAGGCCCGACAGGAGAAGAGTATATTGAACACTGAAGCTTTCTTT
.	TRBJ2-1	few	TRBV4-3	CASSQGGYHMYNEQFF	TGCGCCAGCAGCCAGGGAGGATATCATATGTACAATGAGCAGTTCTTC
.	TRBJ2-3	few	TRBV27	CASSLVAGNTDTQYF	TGTGCCAGCAGTTTAGTGGCGGGGAACACAGATACGCAGTATTTT
.	TRBJ2-7	.	TRBV20-1	CSARDGRSSYEQYF	TGCAGTGCTAGAGACGGCCGGAGCTCCTACGAGCAGTACTTC
.	TRBJ2-7	.	TRBV30	CAWSGIVLGEQYF	TGTGCCTGGAGTGGGATCGTATTGGGGGAGCAGTACTTC
TRBD2	TRBJ2-7	few	TRBV4-1	CASSQDGTREDEQYF	TGCGCCAGCAGCCAAGATGGGACTAGAGAGGACGAGCAGTACTTC
.	TRBJ2-5	few	TRBV3-1	CASSQGQEETQYF	TGTGCCAGCAGCCAAGGCCAGGAAGAGACCCAGTACTTC
.	TRBJ2-6	.	TRBV6-1	CTSNPRFWDGTHGANVLTF	TGTACCAGCAACCCTCGGTTCTGGGACGGGACTCATGGGGCCAACGTCCTGACTTTC
.	TRBJ1-4	few	TRBV27	CASSFGRGRKLFF	TGTGCCAGCAGTTTTGGCAGGGGCAGGAAACTGTTTTTT
.	TRBJ2-1	.	TRBV5-6	CASSLLERLGNEQFF	TGTGCCAGCAGCTTGCTGGAAAGGCTGGGCAATGAGCAGTTCTTC
.	TRBJ1-3	few	TRBV12-3/TRBV12-4	CASSLLSFGNTIYF	TGTGCCAGCAGTTTACTGAGTTTTGGAAACACCATATATTTT
.	TRBJ2-7	.	TRBV7-2	CASSTRPGISYEQYF	TGTGCCAGCAGCACCAGGCCAGGGATCTCCTACGAGCAGTACTTC
.	TRBJ2-2	few	TRBV11-2	CARRSPTGELFF	TGTGCCAGGAGGAGTCCCACCGGGGAGCTGTTTTTT
.	TRBJ1-2	few	TRBV6-6	CASSYPQREPHGYTF	TGTGCCAGCAGTTACCCTCAGAGGGAACCTCATGGCTACACCTTC
.	TRBJ2-1	.	TRBV29-1	CSVEVVGRDNEQFF	TGCAGCGTTGAGGTCGTTGGGCGGGACAATGAGCAGTTCTTC
.	TRBJ2-5	.	TRBV27	CASSQRVRETQYF	TGTGCCAGCAGTCAACGCGTACGGGAGACCCAGTACTTC
TRBD1	TRBJ2-5	.	TRBV3-1	CASSQGQGGETQYF	TGTGCCAGCAGCCAAGGACAGGGCGGCGAGACCCAGTACTTC
.	TRBJ2-7	once	TRBV7-2	CASSFHSGPSSYEQYF	TGTGCCAGCAGCTTCCATAGCGGACCCAGCTCCTACGAGCAGTACTTC
.	TRBJ1-4	.	TRBV7-9	CASRKDGGNEKLFF	TGTGCCAGCAGAAAGGACGGGGGTAATGAAAAACTGTTTTTT
TRBD1	TRBJ1-1	few	TRBV5-4	CASSFPTGVNTEAFF	TGTGCCAGCAGCTTCCCGACAGGGGTGAACACTGAAGCTTTCTTT
TRBD1	TRBJ1-2	.	TRBV5-4	CASSWTGAYGYTF	TGTGCCAGCAGCTGGACAGGGGCCTATGGCTACACCTTC
TRBD2	TRBJ2-7	.	TRBV25-1	CAKTSLVVNEQYF	TGTGCCAAGACTAGCTTGGTGGTTAACGAGCAGTACTTC
.	TRBJ2-7	.	TRBV2	CASSDPRTYEQYF	TGTGCCAGCAGTGATCCAAGAACCTACGAGCAGTACTTC
.	TRBJ2-1	.	TRBV3-1	CASRGQSNEQFF	TGTGCCAGCCGAGGACAGTCCAATGAGCAGTTCTTC